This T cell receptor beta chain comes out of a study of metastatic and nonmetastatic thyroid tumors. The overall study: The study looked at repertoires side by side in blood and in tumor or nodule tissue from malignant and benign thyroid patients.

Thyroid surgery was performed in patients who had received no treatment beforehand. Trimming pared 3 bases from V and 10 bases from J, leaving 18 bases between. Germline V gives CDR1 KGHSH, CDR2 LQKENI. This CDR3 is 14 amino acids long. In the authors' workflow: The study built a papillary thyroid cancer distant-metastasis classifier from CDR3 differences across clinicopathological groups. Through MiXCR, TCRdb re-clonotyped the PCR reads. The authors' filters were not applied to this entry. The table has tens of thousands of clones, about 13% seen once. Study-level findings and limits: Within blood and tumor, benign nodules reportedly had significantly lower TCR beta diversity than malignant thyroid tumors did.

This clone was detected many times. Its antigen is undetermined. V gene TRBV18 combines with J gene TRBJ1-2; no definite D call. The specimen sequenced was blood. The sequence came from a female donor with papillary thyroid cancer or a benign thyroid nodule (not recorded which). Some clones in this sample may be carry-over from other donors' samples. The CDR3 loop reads CASSPSGRVGFYTF. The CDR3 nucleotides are TGTGCCAGCTCACCCTCGGGGAGGGTAGGTTTCTACACCTTC.